The rows below give T cell receptor beta chains drawn from one sample of a study of cytomegalovirus exposure and HLA in healthy donors. Libraries were prepared by immunoSEQ multiplex PCR; TCRdb keeps only in-frame clonotypes and omits some of them. The sample yields under 250,000 clones, approximately 90% seen once. Sequencing was carried out using PBMCs. All receptors come from a young woman in good health and CMV-seronegative. Each CDR3 is given with its conserved first and last residue. A D gene is named only where the DNA matches it firmly. The listing skips clone size in some rows; elsewhere it reads once, few, many or a size class.

size	D	J	V	CDR3	DNA
NA	NA	TRBJ2-5	TRBV7-2	CASSFRSGLGGETQYF	TGTGCCAGCAGCTTTCGTAGCGGCCTGGGGGGAGAGACCCAGTACTTC
NA	NA	TRBJ1-1	TRBV2	CASSERGRTEAFF	TGTGCCAGCAGTGAACGAGGGAGGACTGAAGCTTTCTTT
NA	NA	TRBJ1-5	TRBV28	CASRRHPPYGNQPQHF	TGTGCCAGCAGGAGACATCCCCCCTATGGCAATCAGCCCCAGCATTTT
NA	NA	TRBJ2-7	TRBV30	CAWTLRSSYEQYF	TGTGCCTGGACCTTGAGGAGCTCCTACGAGCAGTACTTC
few	TRBD2	TRBJ2-7	TRBV2	CASSRAGWGEQYF	TGTGCCAGCAGTAGAGCGGGATGGGGCGAGCAGTACTTC
NA	NA	TRBJ2-1	TRBV7-3	CASSPDYRRGYEQFF	TGTGCCAGCAGCCCCGACTACCGCAGGGGATATGAGCAGTTCTTC
many	TRBD1	TRBJ1-2	TRBV7-8	CASSYRTGEGYTF	TGTGCCAGCAGCTACAGGACAGGGGAAGGCTACACCTTC
NA	TRBD2	TRBJ2-2	TRBV5-4	CASSSGGLRNTGELFF	TGTGCCAGCAGCTCCGGGGGACTACGGAACACCGGGGAGCTGTTTTTT
NA	TRBD1	TRBJ2-7	TRBV9	CASSVAPYDRDNEQYF	TGTGCCAGCAGCGTAGCACCCTATGACAGGGACAACGAGCAGTACTTC
NA	NA	TRBJ1-1	TRBV29-1	CSVEDSGVDTEAFF	TGCAGCGTTGAAGATTCGGGGGTGGACACTGAAGCTTTCTTT
NA	TRBD1	TRBJ1-1	TRBV30	CATKQGLSTEAFF	TGTGCCACCAAACAGGGGTTGAGCACTGAAGCTTTCTTT
NA	NA	TRBJ2-1	TRBV5-1	CASSLGLFPGGNEQFF	TGCGCCAGCAGCTTGGGGCTGTTCCCCGGGGGCAATGAGCAGTTCTTC
NA	TRBD1	TRBJ1-1	TRBV27	CATHPLTGGGLSTEAFF	TGTGCCACCCACCCCTTGACAGGGGGAGGTCTGAGCACTGAAGCTTTCTTT
NA	TRBD2	TRBJ2-1	TRBV7-2	CASSPSGRAIRSWFF	TGTGCCAGCAGCCCTAGCGGGAGGGCCATTCGGTCTTGGTTCTTC
NA	NA	TRBJ2-7	TRBV28	CASSSRGSYEQYF	TGTGCCAGCAGTTCACGAGGGTCCTACGAGCAGTACTTC
NA	TRBD1	TRBJ1-5	TRBV28	CASSVGQGANQPQHF	TGTGCCAGCAGTGTTGGACAGGGGGCCAATCAGCCCCAGCATTTT
NA	TRBD2	TRBJ2-7	TRBV4-1	CASSQSGRRYEQYF	TGCGCCAGCAGCCAATCCGGGAGGAGGTACGAGCAGTACTTC
NA	TRBD2	TRBJ2-7	TRBV27	CASSLREAGRGYEQYF	TGTGCCAGCAGTTTACGGGAGGCAGGGCGAGGCTACGAGCAGTACTTC
few	TRBD1	TRBJ1-6	TRBV19	CASSIGTGGSPLHF	TGTGCCAGTAGTATCGGGACAGGGGGCTCTCCCCTCCACTTT
NA	NA	TRBJ1-2	TRBV28	CALREDYGYTF	TGTGCCCTACGGGAGGACTATGGCTACACCTTC
once	NA	TRBJ1-5	TRBV30	CAWTGTLNAPQHF	TGTGCCTGGACCGGGACACTTAATGCGCCCCAGCATTTT
NA	TRBD1	TRBJ2-5	TRBV5-1	CASILTEPGQGRQETQYF	TGCGCCAGCATCCTAACGGAACCGGGACAGGGGAGGCAAGAGACCCAGTACTTC
NA	TRBD2	TRBJ2-7	TRBV4-1	CASSQGMASGNYEQYF	TGCGCCAGCAGCCAAGGGATGGCTAGCGGGAACTACGAGCAGTACTTC
NA	NA	TRBJ1-2	TRBV7-9	CASSLGTANYGYTF	TGTGCCAGCAGCTTAGGAACAGCTAACTATGGCTACACCTTC
NA	TRBD1	TRBJ1-4	TRBV5-6	CASSWGQGPDEKLFF	TGTGCCAGCAGCTGGGGACAGGGGCCGGATGAAAAACTGTTTTTT
NA	NA	TRBJ2-5	TRBV5-1	CASSSGTRGEETQYF	TGCGCCAGCAGCTCCGGGACCAGGGGAGAAGAGACCCAGTACTTC
NA	NA	TRBJ2-7	TRBV28	CASSTYYEQYF	TGTGCCAGCAGCACCTATTACGAGCAGTACTTC
NA	NA	TRBJ1-1	TRBV6-5	CASSYSRVRTEAFF	TGTGCCAGCAGTTACTCGAGGGTGAGGACTGAAGCTTTCTTT
NA	NA	TRBJ2-7	TRBV6-5	CASSPQIPPYEQYF	TGTGCCAGCAGTCCGCAGATACCCCCCTACGAGCAGTACTTC
NA	TRBD2	TRBJ2-5	TRBV7-6	CASSPDVFSGRAKETQYF	TGTGCCAGCAGCCCCGACGTGTTTAGCGGGAGGGCCAAGGAGACCCAGTACTTC
NA	NA	TRBJ2-5	TRBV6-5	CASRIDRKETQYF	TGTGCCAGCAGGATAGACAGGAAAGAGACCCAGTACTTC
NA	TRBD1	TRBJ1-5	TRBV6-1	CASSGAPGQGGGSNQPQHF	TGTGCCAGCAGTGGTGCTCCGGGACAGGGAGGTGGTAGCAATCAGCCCCAGCATTTT
NA	NA	TRBJ2-1	TRBV11-2	CASSLDRSGDNEQFF	TGTGCCAGCAGCTTAGATCGCTCAGGGGACAATGAGCAGTTCTTC
once	TRBD2	TRBJ2-5	TRBV30	CACAYGLARETQYF	TGTGCCTGCGCCTATGGACTAGCAAGAGAGACCCAGTACTTC
NA	NA	TRBJ2-5	TRBV7-8	CASSLALWTPVDQETQYF	TGTGCCAGCAGCTTAGCCTTGTGGACACCAGTCGACCAAGAGACCCAGTACTTC
NA	TRBD2	TRBJ2-1	TRBV19	CASSLLAGRLTGGNEQFF	TGTGCCAGTAGTTTACTAGCGGGGCGGCTAACCGGAGGGAATGAGCAGTTCTTC
NA	NA	TRBJ1-4	TRBV4-1	CASSQVDVRGRLEKLFF	TGCGCCAGCAGCCAAGTAGATGTCAGGGGACGACTTGAAAAACTGTTTTTT
NA	TRBD1	TRBJ1-3	TRBV6-5	CASSRDRGNTIYF	TGTGCCAGCAGTCGGGACAGAGGAAACACCATATATTTT
once	TRBD2	TRBJ2-3	TRBV5-6	CASSRGGRGITDTQYF	TGTGCCAGCAGCAGGGGCGGGAGGGGAATCACAGATACGCAGTATTTT
NA	NA	TRBJ1-1	TRBV11-2	CASSPPRRGVEAFF	TGTGCCAGCAGCCCCCCCCGCAGAGGAGTTGAAGCTTTCTTT
NA	NA	TRBJ1-1	TRBV2	CASSLVTNTEAFF	TGTGCCAGCAGCTTAGTTACGAACACTGAAGCTTTCTTT
NA	NA	TRBJ2-7	TRBV30	CAWRSRGQGIVGIYEQYF	TGTGCCTGGAGGTCTCGGGGCCAGGGGATAGTGGGGATTTACGAGCAGTACTTC
NA	NA	TRBJ2-7	TRBV11-3	CASSLGTGISYEQYF	TGTGCCAGCAGCTTGGGAACAGGAATATCCTACGAGCAGTACTTC
NA	NA	TRBJ2-1	TRBV28	CASNDRSNVEQFF	TGTGCCAGCAACGACAGGTCTAACGTTGAGCAGTTCTTC
few	TRBD2	TRBJ2-1	TRBV7-2	CASSFRRTREQFF	TGTGCCAGCAGCTTCCGCCGGACTAGAGAGCAGTTCTTC
NA	TRBD1	TRBJ2-7	TRBV7-9	CASSLTINLQGGNYEQYF	TGTGCCAGCAGCCTTACTATCAACTTACAGGGGGGAAACTACGAGCAGTACTTC
NA	TRBD1	TRBJ1-2	TRBV5-1	CASRSPERTGMGYTF	TGCGCCAGCAGGTCCCCCGAACGGACAGGGATGGGCTACACCTTC
few	TRBD2	TRBJ2-1	TRBV4-2	CASSHRSGTGNEQFF	TGTGCCAGCAGCCACCGTAGCGGGACCGGCAATGAGCAGTTCTTC
NA	NA	TRBJ2-1	TRBV28	CAIEAISEQFF	TGTGCCATAGAAGCGATCAGTGAGCAGTTCTTC
NA	TRBD2	TRBJ2-1	TRBV4-1	CASSQSPFGGSPYNEQFF	TGCGCCAGCAGCCAAAGCCCCTTCGGCGGGAGTCCCTACAATGAGCAGTTCTTC
few	NA	TRBJ2-3	TRBV19	CASSLSGTDTQYF	TGTGCCAGTAGTTTATCAGGTACAGATACGCAGTATTTT
NA	NA	TRBJ1-1	TRBV5-1	CASSVGQGNTEAFF	TGCGCCAGCAGCGTGGGGCAGGGTAACACTGAAGCTTTCTTT